This is a list of T cell receptor beta chains from one sample in a study of blood T cell repertoires in COVID-19. The table came from immunoSEQ multiplex PCR; TCRdb's copy has only in-frame clones and leaves some out. This sample has 75,000 or so clones, with more than 70% found just once. Sequencing was performed on peripheral blood. The receptors come from a man between 60 and 75 years old with active or convalescent COVID-19. Both conserved end residues are part of each CDR3. D genes are given only for firm matches. Some rows have no size entry. The others give once, few or many, or a class for an expanded clone.

size	D	J	V	CDR3	DNA
.	TRBD1	TRBJ1-1	TRBV5-5	CASSRQGDSEAFF	TGTGCCAGCAGCCGGCAGGGGGACTCTGAAGCTTTCTTT
.	TRBD1	TRBJ2-6	TRBV6-2/TRBV6-3	CASSYSGGPGGANVLTF	TGTGCCAGCAGTTACTCAGGGGGCCCGGGAGGGGCCAACGTCCTGACTTTC
.	TRBD1	TRBJ1-3	TRBV6-5	CASRQQGRNTIYF	TGTGCCAGCAGGCAACAGGGGAGAAACACCATATATTTT
.	.	TRBJ1-5	TRBV3-1/TRBV3-2	CASSQGAGNNQPQHF	TGTGCCAGCAGCCAAGGTGCGGGGAACAATCAGCCCCAGCATTTT
.	.	TRBJ1-6	TRBV30	CAWSSFLNSPLHF	TGTGCCTGGAGCTCCTTTCTTAATTCACCCCTCCACTTT
once	.	TRBJ1-4	TRBV24-1	CATSDPNGGNEKLFF	TGTGCCACCAGTGATCCGAACGGGGGGAATGAAAAACTGTTTTTT
.	TRBD1	TRBJ1-4	TRBV28	CASKGGDREKLFF	TGTGCCAGCAAAGGGGGCGATAGGGAAAAACTGTTTTTT
.	TRBD1	TRBJ2-5	TRBV19	CASSRIAGTGKETQYF	TGTGCCAGTAGTCGTATCGCCGGGACAGGGAAGGAGACCCAGTACTTC
.	TRBD1	TRBJ2-3	TRBV4-3	CASSQDQTGGWDTQYF	TGCGCCAGCAGCCAAGATCAGACAGGGGGGTGGGATACGCAGTATTTT
.	TRBD1	TRBJ2-5	TRBV7-9	CASSLLAGGPQETQYF	TGTGCCAGCAGCTTACTTGCAGGGGGCCCCCAAGAGACCCAGTACTTC
.	TRBD1	TRBJ1-1	TRBV7-2	CASSIGTGAVGAFF	TGTGCCAGCAGTATAGGGACAGGGGCTGTCGGGGCTTTCTTT
.	.	TRBJ1-1	TRBV11-3	CASSLGRATEAFF	TGTGCCAGCAGCTTAGGCAGGGCCACTGAAGCTTTCTTT
.	.	TRBJ1-2	TRBV2	CASSEALGLTNYGYTF	TGTGCCAGCAGTGAAGCGTTGGGGCTAACTAACTATGGCTACACCTTC
.	.	TRBJ2-2	TRBV19	CASTVDSDTGELFF	TGTGCCAGCACAGTAGATAGTGACACCGGGGAGCTGTTTTTT
.	TRBD2	TRBJ2-5	TRBV7-2	CASSPSSGGAWETQYF	TGTGCCAGCAGCCCCAGTAGCGGGGGGGCCTGGGAGACCCAGTACTTC
many	.	TRBJ1-4	TRBV5-1	CASSLAGTTNEKLFF	TGCGCCAGCAGCTTGGCAGGAACAACTAATGAAAAACTGTTTTTT
once	.	TRBJ1-2	TRBV9	CASSPRTVSYGYTF	TGTGCCAGCAGCCCCAGGACAGTGAGCTATGGCTACACCTTC
.	TRBD2	TRBJ2-5	TRBV2	CASSGGSGGDQETQYF	TGTGCCAGCAGTGGGGGTAGCGGGGGCGACCAAGAGACCCAGTACTTC
.	.	TRBJ1-1	TRBV25-1	CASSESTVNTEAFF	TGTGCCAGCAGTGAATCGACAGTGAACACTGAAGCTTTCTTT
.	TRBD1	TRBJ1-1	TRBV6-6	CASSSGQGAANTEAFF	TGTGCCAGCAGTTCCGGACAGGGGGCTGCGAACACTGAAGCTTTCTTT
.	.	TRBJ1-5	TRBV1	CTSSAVGANTGNQPQHF	TGCACCAGCAGTGCCGTGGGGGCTAATACTGGCAATCAGCCCCAGCATTTT
once	.	TRBJ2-3	TRBV5-1	CASSYGGPRSTDTQYF	TGCGCCAGCAGCTACGGGGGGCCGCGTTCCACAGATACGCAGTATTTT
.	TRBD2	TRBJ2-3	TRBV19	CASSLAGGTDTQYF	TGTGCCAGTAGTTTAGCGGGGGGCACAGATACGCAGTATTTT
.	.	TRBJ1-5	TRBV10-3	CAISDARKNQPQHF	TGTGCCATCAGTGATGCCAGGAAAAATCAGCCCCAGCATTTT
.	TRBD2	TRBJ2-1	TRBV6-2/TRBV6-3	CASSPLAGGHEQFF	TGTGCCAGCAGTCCACTAGCGGGGGGGCACGAGCAGTTCTTC
.	TRBD2	TRBJ2-5	TRBV14	CASSPLAGGQETQYF	TGTGCCAGCAGCCCCCTAGCGGGGGGCCAAGAGACCCAGTACTTC
.	.	TRBJ2-5	TRBV11-1	CASSSQGMQETQYF	TGTGCCAGCAGCTCACAGGGTATGCAAGAGACCCAGTACTTC
.	.	TRBJ2-1	TRBV2	CANTIKEGAYNEQFF	TGTGCCAACACTATTAAAGAGGGGGCCTACAATGAGCAGTTCTTC
.	.	TRBJ1-6	TRBV6-6	CASSPGDWSSYNSPLHF	TGTGCCAGCAGTCCCGGGGACTGGAGCTCCTATAATTCACCCCTCCACTTT
.	TRBD1	TRBJ2-7	TRBV7-9	CASSPGTGGSYEQYF	TGTGCCAGCAGCCCCGGGACAGGGGGTTCCTACGAGCAGTACTTC
.	.	TRBJ1-1	TRBV4-1	CASSQAQGMVIF	TGCGCCAGCAGCCAAGCTCAGGGTATGGTGATATTT